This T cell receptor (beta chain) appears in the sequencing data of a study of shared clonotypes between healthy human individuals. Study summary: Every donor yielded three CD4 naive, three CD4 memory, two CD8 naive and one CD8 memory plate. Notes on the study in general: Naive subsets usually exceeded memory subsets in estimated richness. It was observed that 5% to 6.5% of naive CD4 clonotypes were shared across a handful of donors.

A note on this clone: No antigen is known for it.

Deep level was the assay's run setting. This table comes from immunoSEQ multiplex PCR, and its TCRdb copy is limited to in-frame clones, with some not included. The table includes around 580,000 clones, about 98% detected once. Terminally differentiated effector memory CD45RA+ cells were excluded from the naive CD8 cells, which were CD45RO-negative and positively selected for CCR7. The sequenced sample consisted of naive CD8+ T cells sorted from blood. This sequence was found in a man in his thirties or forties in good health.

For the CDR3, the DNA is TGTGCCAGCAGTTTAAACAGGGCGAACTATGGCTACACCTTC. Its translation: CASSLNRANYGYTF. The chain combines TRBV27 with TRBJ1-2; TRBD1 might be the D (6 bases). Germline CDR1 MNHEY, CDR2 SMNVEV (reference sequence). The ends were cut back, 2 bases at V and 2 bases at J, with 9 bases in the middle. This CDR3 region has 14 residues.